This T cell receptor beta chain was obtained from a study of spatial heterogeneity in lung cancer (dated by TCRdb to between 2018 and 2021). About the study as a whole: The donors were 65 to 90 patients from the lung TRACERx cohort who had early-stage, untreated non-small cell lung cancer. In non-small cell lung cancer, the study made a quantitative comparison of TCR alpha and beta repertoires among multiple tumor regions, matched nontumor lung and blood. Beta-chain transcripts were consistently detected in greater numbers than alpha-chain transcripts, which likely reflects a higher abundance of beta-chain transcripts. Follow-up PBMC samples were sequenced whenever available, and the median time to follow-up was 2 to 3 years after resection. In the raw uncorrected reads, each unique combination of TCR and UMI appeared more than ten times on average. At surgery, 200 to 250 tumor regions, roughly 63 matched nontumor lung samples and 56 PBMC samples were TCR-sequenced for both alpha and beta chains. Nonsynonymous mutation counts, determined by whole-exome sequencing of tumor tissue, were related to features of the TCR repertoire.

This clonotype showed up many times. Its antigen is still unknown. Nothing much larger sits one base from this clone, and base qualities are not available. What the work shows at the level of the full study, not this receptor alone: Ubiquitous expanded tumor TCRs were found in blood more often at tumor resection than at routine follow-up. Only roughly 13 patients were included in the comparisons of baseline and follow-up blood repertoires. Confirming at a functional level the hypothesis that regional TCRs recognize regional mutations was considered to require additional single-cell paired TCR alpha and beta sequencing.

The trim is 6 bases for V and 0 bases for J, with a gap of 11 bases between the germline ends. Looking up the germline V gene yields CDR1 MNHEY and CDR2 SVGAGI. The CDR3 runs 14 residues from the cysteine to the phenylalanine. Only the CDR3 DNA stays, 42 bases, in frame from base 1. In the paper's terms, the time point label means: blood at routine non-recurrence follow-up after resection. Whole RNA extracted from tumor and nontumor lung tissue, or from cryopreserved PBMC samples, was used for TCR sequencing without cell sorting. Only patients for whom sufficient RNA was available from at least two tumor regions were selected for TCR sequencing. The library was built by means of 5' RACE. Instrument used: NextSeq 500. The TCR library protocol attached a unique molecular identifier to each TCR cDNA molecule to allow correction of PCR and sequencing errors. The authors' analysis ran thus. TCR identification, UMI-based error correction and CDR3 extraction were performed with Decombinator tools. TCRs above a frequency of 2 per 1,000, corresponding to the top 1% of the tumor frequency distribution, were defined as expanded. Renyi diversity was calculated using the R vegan package after each repertoire was subsampled 100 times to 5,000 TCRs. CDR3 similarity networks were built from amino acid triplet string-kernel similarity, with CDR3s being connected when pairwise similarity was above 0.82. TCRdb reprocessing: public reads trimmed at Q25 with fastp, clones called with MiXCR, in-frame beta chains kept. Rows merge per CDR3 protein into single entries with the most common DNA and genes. The V and J calls reflect TCRdb's pipeline rather than the authors' work. This sample lists around 47,000 distinct CDR3 sequences; roughly 7.4% were detected once. The ten biggest clones cover around 35% of the sample.

The clonotype comes from a female donor with early-stage non-small cell lung cancer. Sequences were derived from PBMCs, sampled at follow-up. In this chain, TRBV6-5 is recombined with TRBJ1-2; a confident D gene designation cannot be given. The nucleotide sequence is given as TGTGCCAGCAGGACCGGGTCAGCTAACTATGGCTACACCTTC. The resulting protein is CASRTGSANYGYTF.